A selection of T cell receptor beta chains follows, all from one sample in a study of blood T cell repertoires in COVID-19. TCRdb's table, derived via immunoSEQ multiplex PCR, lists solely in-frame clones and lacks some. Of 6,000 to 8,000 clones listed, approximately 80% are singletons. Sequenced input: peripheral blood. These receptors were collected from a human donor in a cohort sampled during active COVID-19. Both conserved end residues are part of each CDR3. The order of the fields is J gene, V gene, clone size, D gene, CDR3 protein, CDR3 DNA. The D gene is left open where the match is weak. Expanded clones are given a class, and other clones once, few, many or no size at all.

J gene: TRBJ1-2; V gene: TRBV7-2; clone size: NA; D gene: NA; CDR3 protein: CASSLAVGGLGYGYTF; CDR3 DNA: TGTGCTAGCAGCTTAGCGGTTGGGGGCCTTGGCTATGGCTACACCTTC
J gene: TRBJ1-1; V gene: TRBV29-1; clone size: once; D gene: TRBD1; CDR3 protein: CSVDQGNRGRGAFF; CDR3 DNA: TGCAGCGTGGACCAAGGCAACAGGGGGCGGGGAGCTTTCTTT
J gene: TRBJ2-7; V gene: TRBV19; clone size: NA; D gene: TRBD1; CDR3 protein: CASSTGRGTGPYEQYF; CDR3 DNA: TGTGCCAGTAGCACTGGTAGGGGGACAGGTCCCTACGAGCAGTACTTC
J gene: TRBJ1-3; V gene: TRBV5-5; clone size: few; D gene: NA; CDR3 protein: CASSLGPNSGNTIYF; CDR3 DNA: TGTGCCAGCAGCTTGGGGCCGAACTCTGGAAACACCATATATTTT
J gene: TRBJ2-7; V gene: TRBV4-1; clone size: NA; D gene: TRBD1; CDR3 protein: CASRRGQGVGEQYF; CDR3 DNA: TGCGCCAGCAGACGGGGACAGGGGGTGGGCGAGCAGTACTTC
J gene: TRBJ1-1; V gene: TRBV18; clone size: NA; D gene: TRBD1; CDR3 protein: CASSPRGQAVAFF; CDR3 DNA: TGTGCCAGCTCACCAAGGGGGCAAGCTGTAGCTTTCTTT
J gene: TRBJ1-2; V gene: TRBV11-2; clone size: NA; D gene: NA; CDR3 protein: CASSLSPYYGYTF; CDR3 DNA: TGTGCCAGCAGCTTGAGTCCCTACTATGGCTACACCTTC
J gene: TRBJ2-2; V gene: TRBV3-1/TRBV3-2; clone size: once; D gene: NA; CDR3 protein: CASSQEGGRTGELFF; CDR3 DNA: TGTGCCAGCAGCCAAGAAGGAGGGAGGACCGGGGAGCTGTTTTTT
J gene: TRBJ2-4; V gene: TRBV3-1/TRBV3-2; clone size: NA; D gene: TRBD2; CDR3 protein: CASSDPEREGLAKNIQYF; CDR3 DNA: TGTGCCAGCAGCGACCCCGAGCGGGAGGGGTTGGCCAAAAACATTCAGTACTTC
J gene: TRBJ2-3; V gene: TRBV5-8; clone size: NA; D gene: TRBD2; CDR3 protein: CASSPSPGLATDTQYF; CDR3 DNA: TGTGCCAGCAGCCCGTCACCGGGACTAGCCACAGATACGCAGTATTTT
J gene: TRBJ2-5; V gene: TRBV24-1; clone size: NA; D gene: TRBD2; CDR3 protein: CATSETSGRYETQYF; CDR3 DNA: TGTGCCACCAGTGAAACTAGCGGGAGGTATGAGACCCAGTACTTC
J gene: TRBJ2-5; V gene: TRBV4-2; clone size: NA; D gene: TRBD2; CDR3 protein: CASSPRGGDGLYQETQYF; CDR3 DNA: TGTGCCAGCAGCCCCCGGGGAGGGGACGGACTGTACCAAGAGACCCAGTACTTC
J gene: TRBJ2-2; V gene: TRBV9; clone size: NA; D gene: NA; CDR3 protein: CASSVSYTGELFF; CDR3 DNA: TGTGCCAGCAGCGTTTCCTACACCGGGGAGCTGTTTTTT
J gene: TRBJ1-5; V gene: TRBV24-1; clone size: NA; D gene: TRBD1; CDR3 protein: CATLRDRGLNQPQHF; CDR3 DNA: TGTGCCACCCTCCGGGACAGGGGATTAAATCAGCCCCAGCATTTT
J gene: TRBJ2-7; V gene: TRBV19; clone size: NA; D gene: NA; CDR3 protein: CASRGRGSYEQYF; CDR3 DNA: TGTGCCAGTAGGGGCAGGGGTTCCTACGAGCAGTACTTC
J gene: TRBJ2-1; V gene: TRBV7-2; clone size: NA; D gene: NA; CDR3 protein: CASSFSAGNEQFF; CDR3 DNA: TGTGCCAGCAGCTTCTCGGCGGGCAATGAGCAGTTCTTC
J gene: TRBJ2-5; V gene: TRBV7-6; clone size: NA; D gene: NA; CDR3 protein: CASSLQGGGGETQYF; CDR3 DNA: TGTGCCAGCAGCTTACAGGGGGGTGGGGGCGAGACCCAGTACTTC
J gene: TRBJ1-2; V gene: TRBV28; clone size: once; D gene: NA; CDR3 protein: CASSLVIPGQSYGYTF; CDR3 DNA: TGTGCCAGCAGTTTGGTTATTCCTGGGCAGTCCTATGGCTACACCTTC
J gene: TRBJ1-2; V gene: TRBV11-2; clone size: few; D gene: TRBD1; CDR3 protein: CASSKLTGPRPYGYTF; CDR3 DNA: TGTGCCAGCAGCAAACTGACAGGGCCCCGACCTTATGGCTACACCTTC
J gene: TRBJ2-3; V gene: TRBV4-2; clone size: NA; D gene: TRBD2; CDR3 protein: CASSQSSGGPSTDTQYF; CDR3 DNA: TGTGCCAGCAGCCAATCTAGCGGGGGGCCAAGCACAGATACGCAGTATTTT
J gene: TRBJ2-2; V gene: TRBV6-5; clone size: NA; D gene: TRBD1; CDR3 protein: CASRRTGHGELFF; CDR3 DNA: TGTGCCAGCAGGCGGACAGGGCACGGGGAGCTGTTTTTT
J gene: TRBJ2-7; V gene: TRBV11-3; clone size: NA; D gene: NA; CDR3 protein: CASSRDIHGEQYF; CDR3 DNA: TGTGCCAGCAGTAGGGACATTCACGGCGAGCAGTACTTC
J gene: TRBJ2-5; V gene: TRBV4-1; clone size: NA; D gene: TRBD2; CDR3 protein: CASSQAPTSGRVGETQYF; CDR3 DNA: TGCGCCAGCAGCCAAGCCCCGACTAGCGGGAGGGTAGGCGAGACCCAGTACTTC
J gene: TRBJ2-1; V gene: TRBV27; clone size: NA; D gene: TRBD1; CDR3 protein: CASSLTRGYNEQFF; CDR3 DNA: TGTGCCAGCAGTTTAACCAGGGGGTACAATGAGCAGTTCTTC
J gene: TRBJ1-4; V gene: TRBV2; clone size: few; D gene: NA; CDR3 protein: CASIGLRDMSPNEKLFF; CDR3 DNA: TGTGCCAGCATCGGCCTCCGGGATATGTCGCCTAATGAAAAACTGTTTTTT
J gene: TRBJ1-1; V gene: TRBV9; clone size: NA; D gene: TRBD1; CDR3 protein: CASSVMEGQENTEAFF; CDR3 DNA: TGTGCCAGCAGCGTGATGGAGGGACAGGAGAACACTGAAGCTTTCTTT
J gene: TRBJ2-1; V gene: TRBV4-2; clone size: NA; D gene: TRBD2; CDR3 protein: CASSQGLAGNNEQFF; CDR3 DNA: TGTGCCAGCAGCCAAGGCCTAGCGGGGAACAATGAGCAGTTCTTC
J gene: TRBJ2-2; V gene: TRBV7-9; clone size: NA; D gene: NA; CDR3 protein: CASSPLIVTGFNGELFF; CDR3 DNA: TGTGCCAGCAGCCCGTTAATCGTGACAGGTTTTAACGGGGAGCTGTTTTTT
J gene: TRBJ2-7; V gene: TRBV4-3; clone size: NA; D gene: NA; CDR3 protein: CASSQEAGLAYEQYF; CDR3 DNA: TGCGCCAGCAGCCAAGAGGCGGGGCTGGCCTACGAGCAGTACTTC
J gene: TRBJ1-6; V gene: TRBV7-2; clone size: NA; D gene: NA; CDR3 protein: CASSSSGGSSYNSPLHF; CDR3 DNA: TGTGCCAGCAGCTCCTCGGGAGGGAGCTCCTATAATTCACCCCTCCACTTT
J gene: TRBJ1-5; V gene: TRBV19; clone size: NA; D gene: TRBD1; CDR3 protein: CASSDQQGGGQPQHF; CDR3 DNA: TGTGCCAGTAGTGACCAACAGGGGGGTGGGCAGCCCCAGCATTTT
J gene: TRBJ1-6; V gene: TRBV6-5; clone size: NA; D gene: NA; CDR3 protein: CASSGVRGVNSPLHF; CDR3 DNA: TGTGCCAGCAGCGGGGTCAGGGGCGTAAATTCACCCCTCCACTTT
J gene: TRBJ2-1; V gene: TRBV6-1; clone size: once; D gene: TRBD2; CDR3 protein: CASSEPTSGRSNEQFF; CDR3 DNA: TGTGCCAGCAGTGAACCAACTAGCGGGAGATCCAATGAGCAGTTCTTC